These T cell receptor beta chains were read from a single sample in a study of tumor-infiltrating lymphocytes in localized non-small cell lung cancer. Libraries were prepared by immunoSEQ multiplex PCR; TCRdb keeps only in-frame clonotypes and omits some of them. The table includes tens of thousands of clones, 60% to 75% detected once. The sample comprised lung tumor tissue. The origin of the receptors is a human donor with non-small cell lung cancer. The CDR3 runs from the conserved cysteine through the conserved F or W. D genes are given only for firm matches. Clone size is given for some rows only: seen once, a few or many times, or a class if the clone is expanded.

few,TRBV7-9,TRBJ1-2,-,CASSQGWGAYGYTF,TGTGCCAGCAGTCAAGGATGGGGGGCCTATGGCTACACCTTC
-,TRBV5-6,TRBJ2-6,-,CASSRRGGLGGANVLTF,TGTGCCAGCAGCCGTCGCGGGGGCTTGGGTGGGGCCAACGTCCTGACTTTC
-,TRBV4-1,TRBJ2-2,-,CATTPGHSNTGELFF,TGCGCCACCACTCCCGGCCATTCCAACACCGGGGAGCTGTTTTTT
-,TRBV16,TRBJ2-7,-,CASSNGRGFYEQYF,TGTGCCAGCAGCAACGGTCGTGGGTTCTACGAGCAGTACTTC
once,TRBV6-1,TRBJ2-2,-,CASSPTAVNTGELFF,TGTGCCAGCAGCCCTACCGCAGTGAACACCGGGGAGCTGTTTTTT
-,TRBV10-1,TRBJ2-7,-,CASSERGEEGEKQYF,TGCGCCAGCAGTGAGCGGGGCGAAGAGGGGGAAAAGCAGTACTTC
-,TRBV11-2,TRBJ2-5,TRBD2,CASSLNSGSIAETQYF,TGTGCCAGCAGCTTAAATAGCGGGAGTATAGCAGAGACCCAGTACTTC
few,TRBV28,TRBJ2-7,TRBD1,CASRDGGQGPKEQYF,TGTGCCAGCAGAGATGGGGGACAGGGGCCAAAAGAGCAGTACTTC
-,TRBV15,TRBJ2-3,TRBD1,CATSSLPRPGQGNTDTQYF,TGTGCCACCAGCAGTCTACCCCGGCCGGGACAGGGGAACACAGATACGCAGTATTTT
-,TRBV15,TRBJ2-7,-,CAATQASAGGEQYF,TGTGCCGCCACCCAGGCGTCCGCTGGGGGAGAGCAGTACTTC
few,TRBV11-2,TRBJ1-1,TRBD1,CASSLTGLGTEAFF,TGTGCCAGCAGCTTGACAGGGCTCGGCACTGAAGCTTTCTTT
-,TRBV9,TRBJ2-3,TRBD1,CASSVAGQGAGDTQYF,TGTGCCAGCAGCGTAGCGGGACAGGGGGCCGGGGATACGCAGTATTTT
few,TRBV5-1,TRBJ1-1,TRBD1,CASREGAEENTEAFF,TGCGCCAGCAGAGAGGGGGCAGAGGAGAACACTGAAGCTTTCTTT
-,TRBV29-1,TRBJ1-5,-,CSVDDGMNQPQHF,TGCAGCGTTGACGACGGTATGAATCAGCCCCAGCATTTT
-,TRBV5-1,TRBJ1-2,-,CASSRDTPNYGYTF,TGCGCCAGCAGTCGGGACACCCCTAACTATGGCTACACCTTC
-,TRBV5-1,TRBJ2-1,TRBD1,CASSLTQGAYNEQFF,TGCGCCAGCAGCTTGACCCAGGGGGCCTACAATGAGCAGTTCTTC
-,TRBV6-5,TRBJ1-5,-,CASSYSGAGDQPQHF,TGTGCCAGCAGTTATTCGGGGGCGGGAGATCAGCCCCAGCATTTT
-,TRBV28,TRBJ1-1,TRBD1,CASSRQGLNTEAFF,TGTGCCAGCAGTCGACAGGGTTTAAACACTGAAGCTTTCTTT
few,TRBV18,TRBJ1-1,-,CASSPYGQPNTEAFF,TGTGCCAGCTCACCCTACGGACAGCCGAACACTGAAGCTTTCTTT
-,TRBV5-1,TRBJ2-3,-,CASSLGRSTDTQYF,TGCGCCAGCAGCTTGGGGCGGAGCACAGATACGCAGTATTTT
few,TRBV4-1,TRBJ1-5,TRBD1,CASSQFTGDQPQHF,TGCGCCAGCAGCCAATTCACAGGGGATCAGCCCCAGCATTTT
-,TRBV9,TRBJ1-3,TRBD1,CASSPGQGVSGNTIYF,TGTGCCAGCAGCCCCGGACAGGGTGTCTCTGGAAACACCATATATTTT
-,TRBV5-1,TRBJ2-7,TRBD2,CASSPGLAGLSYEQYF,TGCGCCAGCAGCCCGGGACTAGCGGGCCTCTCCTACGAGCAGTACTTC
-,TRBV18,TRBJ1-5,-,CASSPFSAVSNQPQHF,TGTGCCAGCTCACCATTCTCGGCGGTTAGCAATCAGCCCCAGCATTTT
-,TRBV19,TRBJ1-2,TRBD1,CASTLTGYGYTF,TGTGCCAGTACCTTGACAGGGTATGGCTACACCTTC